These 16 T cell receptor beta chains share one sample of origin, sequenced in a study of blood T cells in healthy people across ages. It was with a sample-barcoded 5' primer and a J-beta primer mix that a second PCR of about 6 to 12 cycles was run. MiXCR was run by TCRdb on the 5' RACE reads, yielding one entry per CDR3 protein. The table records hundreds of thousands of distinct CDR3 sequences, more than 20% of them present only once. Another study also made use of these data, one on T cells of mothers and their children.

The sample comprised blood. The receptors here all came from a boy aged 5-17 years in good health.

The chain is built from TRBV20-1 and TRBJ2-1; D uncertain. V lost 6 bases and J 2 bases, leaving 14 bases between the germline ends. Per the germline V gene, CDR1 is DFQATT and CDR2 is SNEGSKA (reference sequence). The CDR3 extends over 14 amino acids. The CDR3 DNA reads as TGCAGTGCCAGCAACCTCAATACCTACAATGAGCAGTTCTTC. It is translated as CSASNLNTYNEQFF.

About this clonotype itself: One end of the junction fails to match germline, which may point to a read error. This chain connects TRBV5-1 to TRBJ2-7, with TRBD1 matching over 8 bases. Germline assignment: CDR1 SGHRS and CDR2 YFSETQ. The CDR3 has 14 amino acids. CDR3 DNA sequence: TGCGCCAGCAGCCCCAGGGGGCCCTCCTACGAGCAGCACTTC. It translates to CASSPRGPSYEQHF.

The chain recombines TRBV14 with TRBJ2-5, with 12 bases aligning to TRBD1. Near its end, the DNA agrees better with TRBJ2-7, so the J call may be wrong. Germline CDR1 and CDR2: SGHDN and FVKESK. The CDR3 has 15 amino acids. Here the CDR3 reads CASRSGTGGFYEQYF. The CDR3 DNA follows: TGTGCCAGCAGGTCCGGGACAGGGGGCTTCTACGAGCAGTACTTC.

The chain couples TRBV5-1 to TRBJ2-1; 11 nucleotides line up with TRBD2. J gave up 7 bases and V 4 bases, and 7 bases lay outside the gene matches. The V gene's germline CDR1 is SGHRS and CDR2 YFSETQ. The CDR3 has 15 residues. The CDR3 DNA is TGCGCCAGCAGCGGTACTAGCGGGAGTGTGAATGAGCAGTTCTTC. Its translation is CASSGTSGSVNEQFF.

This chain joins TRBV28 and TRBJ2-1; perhaps D is TRBD1 or TRBD2 (5 bases each). The V end was cut by 1 base, the J end by 1 base, with 8 bases between. Germline CDR1 reads MDHEN; CDR2 reads SYDVKM. The CDR3 sequence is 15 residues long. CDR3 region: CASSLSWGSYNEQFF. In nucleotides, the CDR3 is TGTGCCAGCAGTTTATCTTGGGGGTCCTACAATGAGCAGTTCTTC.

The chain employs TRBV28 and TRBJ1-4, with D maybe TRBD1 (5 bases). Deletions cut 10 bases from V and 8 bases from J, with 17 bases between. The CDR3 consists of 13 residues. The germline V gene encodes CDR1 MDHEN and CDR2 SYDVKM. CDR3 residues: CAISGGGEEKLFF. The CDR3 nucleotides are TGTGCCATTTCCGGGGGAGGGGAGGAAAAACTGTTTTTT. Drawing the rest from reference TRBV28 and TRBJ1-4, the complete variable domain is DVKVTQSSRYLVKRTGEKVFLECVQDMDHENMFWYRQDPGLGLRLIYFSYDVKMKEKGDIPEGYSVSREKKERFSLILESASTNQTSMYLCAISGGGEEKLFFGSGTQLSVL.

This clonotype has a handful of counts. The CDR3 spells CATAGRVGTDTQYF. CDR3 DNA: TGTGCCACAGCAGGGAGGGTTGGAACAGATACGCAGTATTTT. The genes are TRBV25-1 and TRBJ2-3, with 7 bases lining up with TRBD2. Trimming removed 10 bases from V and 3 bases from J; junction bases left unmatched: 10. The germline V gene has CDR1 MGHDK and CDR2 SYGVNS. This CDR3 spans 14 amino acids.

This chain uses TRBV29-1 with TRBJ2-1, with TRBD1 matching 8 bases. The CDR3 contains 15 residues. V lost 8 bases and J lost 7; bases outside the gene matches: 16. CDR1 and CDR2 (germline): SQVTM, ANQGSEA. The CDR3 nucleotides read TGCAGCCCCAGTGGGCTTGACAGGGGTGGGAATGAGCAGTTCTTC. It encodes CSPSGLDRGGNEQFF.

The rearrangement uses TRBV9 and TRBJ1-2, with 9 positions matching TRBD1. V was pared by 0 bases and J by 6 bases, with 0 bases of the junction left unmatched. The CDR3 has 13 amino acids. Germline CDR1 reads SGDLS; CDR2 reads YYNGEE. The CDR3 spells CASSVGQGDGYTF. DNA of the CDR3: TGTGCCAGCAGCGTAGGACAGGGGGATGGCTACACCTTC.

V gene TRBV18 combines with J gene TRBJ2-1; D is ambiguous. The CDR3 runs 15 residues. Trimming stripped 3 bases from V and 4 bases from J, with 13 bases between. Germline V gene lookup returns CDR1 KGHSH and CDR2 LQKENI. This CDR3 reads CASSPYTDLYNEQFF. The CDR3 nucleotides are TGTGCCAGCTCACCTTATACTGATCTATACAATGAGCAGTTCTTC.

The chain has TRBV24-1 and TRBJ2-3, with unresolved D. This CDR3 is 17 amino acids long. Trimming shortened V by 4 bases and J by 1 base, and 17 bases separated the two germline ends. Looked up from germline, CDR1 is KGHDR and CDR2 is SFDVKD. CDR3 DNA sequence: TGTGCCACCAGTGACAATATAGGGATTTCGGGCACAGATACGCAGTATTTT. It is translated as CATSDNIGISGTDTQYF.

The J gene is TRBJ2-7, the V gene TRBV7-9, with 10 bases that match TRBD1. V trimming: 8 bases; J trimming: 0 bases; junction bases outside the gene matches: 13. Germline V gene lookup returns CDR1 SEHNR and CDR2 FQNEAQ (reference sequence). The CDR3 is made up of 17 amino acids. CDR3 bases: TGTGCCAGCTCAGACATGACAGGGGGCCGACTCTCCTACGAGCAGTACTTC. Protein product: CASSDMTGGRLSYEQYF.

The chain couples TRBV20-1 to TRBJ2-7; 10 bases fit TRBD2. Germline V gene sequence: CDR1 DFQATT, CDR2 SNEGSKA (reference sequence). The CDR3 spans 15 residues. The V and J ends lost 2 bases and 3 bases, in that order; junction bases with no gene match: 7. Written as DNA, the CDR3 is TGCAGTGCTAGACAAGGACTAGCGGAACACTACGAGCAGTACTTC. Translation: CSARQGLAEHYEQYF.

The chain couples TRBV24-1 to TRBJ2-5; D remains ambiguous. Germline V lookup: CDR1 KGHDR, CDR2 SFDVKD. Trimming cost V 6 bases and J 4 bases, with 8 bases left between them. This CDR3 is 12 amino acids long. The CDR3 bases are TGTGCCACCAGTAAGACGGGAGAGACCCAGTACTTC. It translates to CATSKTGETQYF.

The gene calls are TRBV4-1 and TRBJ2-5; TRBD2 agrees at 7 bases. The J call may be wrong; the DNA end is better matched by TRBJ2-7. CDR3 length: 17 amino acids. The germline V gene has CDR1 MGHRA and CDR2 YSYEKL. The CDR3: CASSHQKGGTDIYEQYF. For the CDR3, the DNA is TGCGCCAGCAGCCACCAAAAGGGAGGGACCGATATCTACGAGCAGTACTTC.

The chain uses TRBV7-2 and TRBJ2-3; 7 nucleotides line up with TRBD2. In germline, CDR1 is SGHTA, CDR2 FQGNSA. The CDR3 contains 16 residues. V dropped 2 bases and J dropped 1; count of bases not matched to a gene: 6. CDR3 region: CASSLKGRERTDTQYF. The CDR3 DNA reads TGTGCCAGCAGCTTAAAAGGGCGGGAGCGCACAGATACGCAGTATTTT.